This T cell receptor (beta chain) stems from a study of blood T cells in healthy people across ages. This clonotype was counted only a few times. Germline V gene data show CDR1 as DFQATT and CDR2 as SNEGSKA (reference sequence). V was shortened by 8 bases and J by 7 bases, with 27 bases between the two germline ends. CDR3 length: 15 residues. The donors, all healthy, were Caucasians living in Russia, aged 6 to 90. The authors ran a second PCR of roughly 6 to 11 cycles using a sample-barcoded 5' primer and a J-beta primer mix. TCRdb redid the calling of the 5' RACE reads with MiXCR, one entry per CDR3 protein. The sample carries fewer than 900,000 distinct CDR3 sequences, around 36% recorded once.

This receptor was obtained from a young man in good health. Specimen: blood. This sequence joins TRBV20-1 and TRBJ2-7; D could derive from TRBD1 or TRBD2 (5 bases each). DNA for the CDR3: TGCAGTCTTAACCCCTCGAGGGGCCCCTACAATGAGCAGTACTTC. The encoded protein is CSLNPSRGPYNEQYF.